This T cell receptor (beta chain) derives from a study of T-cell reconstitution after alpha-beta-depleted transplantation in children. About this clonotype itself: Its antigen is undetermined.

Study-wide findings and caveats: Some patients' high day-60 TCRbeta diversity was attributed to recipient cells surviving conditioning. After transplant, at about two months, alpha-beta T cells were reportedly derived from several hundred expanded graft clones. Counts and diversity of T cells one year after transplant came mostly from newly produced T cells.

After removal of 4 bases from V and 4 bases from J, the junction contained 15 bases not matched to a gene. This CDR3 is 17 amino acids long. Germline lookup yields CDR1 SQVTM and CDR2 ANQGSEA. Unique molecular identifiers were incorporated during preparation of the TCRbeta library. TCRdb called the PCR reads again in MiXCR, with one record for every CDR3 protein. Of a few hundred thousand distinct CDR3 sequences listed, over 20% are singletons. The sequence came from a boy younger than two with Wiskott-Aldrich syndrome, due to receive a stem cell transplant. The source was PBMCs, collected before TCRalphabeta/CD19-depleted stem cell transplant. The chain joins TRBV29-1 to TRBJ2-1; 8 bases map to TRBD1. The CDR3 DNA is TGCAGCGTTGGTTTGGGTGTGATGGACAGGGTTTACAATGAGCAGTTCTTC. Its protein product is CSVGLGVMDRVYNEQFF.